This T cell receptor beta chain stems from a study of vaccination effects on CD4 cells after COVID-19. The CDR3 runs to 16 residues. Trimming removed 0 bases at V and 4 bases at J, with 16 bases between. CDR1 and CDR2 (germline): SGDLS, YYNGEE. As regards this clone: The antigen remains unidentified.

Points from the study as a whole: The study got few convalescent patients and did not collect any early post-infection timepoints.

Under the ViraFEST assay, PBMC were stimulated with viral peptide pools so that antigen-specific CD4+ T cells expanded. Sequencing was performed afterwards. At the end of 10 days of culture, CD4+ T cells were isolated. Recipients of the vaccine had no prior SARS-CoV-2 infection and negative nucleocapsid antibodies. Using immunoSEQ multiplex PCR, the repertoire was profiled, and TCRdb retains in-frame clones only, with some absent. The sample has around 45,000 clones; around 76% are singletons. This chain joins TRBV9 and TRBJ1-1; TRBD1 is a possible D gene (5 bases). The receptor was isolated from a human donor who received a COVID-19 vaccine. The material sequenced was CD4+ T cells from PBMCs cultured with SARS-CoV-2 spike peptides, taken before COVID-19 vaccination. CDR3 in DNA: TGTGCCAGCAGCGTAGGAATTAGGGGCGATGGCACTGAAGCTTTCTTT. This codes for CASSVGIRGDGTEAFF. Supplemented by reference TRBV9 and TRBJ1-1, the full variable domain reads DSGVTQTPKHLITATGQRVTLRCSPRSGDLSVYWYQQSLDQGLQFLIQYYNGEERAKGNILERFSAQQFPDLHSELNLSSLELGDSALYFCASSVGIRGDGTEAFFGQGTRLTVV.